This paragraph reports one TCR beta chain. The data are from a study of control samples from healthy donors and cancer patients. The assay was immunoSEQ multiplex PCR, and TCRdb's table has in-frame clones only and misses some. Found here are 60,000 to 70,000 clones, over 75% of them singletons; the top ten hold nearly 5.5%. The CDR3 length is 14 residues. Germline CDR1 GTSNPN, CDR2 SVGIG (reference sequence). V lost 3 bases and J 4 bases, leaving 15 bases between the germline ends. The origin of this receptor is a man aged 40-50 years in good health. Sequencing was done on a sample of blood. The gene calls are TRBV30 and TRBJ1-2; possible D gene TRBD1, 6 bases. CDR3: CAWRKQGSGYGYTF. The CDR3 bases are TGTGCCTGGAGAAAACAGGGTTCTGGCTATGGCTACACCTTC.